Detailed here is one T cell receptor beta chain. V was clipped by 2 bases and J by 4 bases; unmatched bases: 5. The CDR3 spans 15 residues. CDR1 and CDR2 from the germline V gene are SGHVS and FNYEAQ. The data stem from a study of control samples from healthy donors and cancer patients. The assay was immunoSEQ multiplex PCR, and TCRdb's table has in-frame clones only and misses some. This table holds tens of thousands of clones, 89% found once. The source of this sequence is a man in his forties or fifties with colorectal cancer. The sample taken for sequencing was PBMCs. The chain carries TRBV7-6 and TRBJ2-1, with TRBD1 identical over 7 bases. The CDR3 region is CASSLRDSLYNEQFF. The CDR3 nucleotides read TGTGCCAGCAGCTTAAGGGACAGCCTGTACAATGAGCAGTTCTTC.